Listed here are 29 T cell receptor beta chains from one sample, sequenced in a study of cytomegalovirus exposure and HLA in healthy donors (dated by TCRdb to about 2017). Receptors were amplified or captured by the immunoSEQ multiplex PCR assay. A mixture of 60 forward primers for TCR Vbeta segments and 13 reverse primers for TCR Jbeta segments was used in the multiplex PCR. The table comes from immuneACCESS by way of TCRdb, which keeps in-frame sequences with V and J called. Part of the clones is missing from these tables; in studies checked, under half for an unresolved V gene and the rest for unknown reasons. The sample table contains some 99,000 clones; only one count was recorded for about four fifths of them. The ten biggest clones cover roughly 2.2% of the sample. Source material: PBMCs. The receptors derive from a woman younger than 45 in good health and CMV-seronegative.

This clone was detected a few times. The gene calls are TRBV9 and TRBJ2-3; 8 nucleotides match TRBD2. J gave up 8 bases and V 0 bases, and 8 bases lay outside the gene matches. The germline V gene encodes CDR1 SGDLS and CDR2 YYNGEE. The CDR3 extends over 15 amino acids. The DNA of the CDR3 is TGTGCCAGCAGCGTAGGTAGCGGGGTTCCTGGTACGCAGTATTTT. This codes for CASSVGSGVPGTQYF.

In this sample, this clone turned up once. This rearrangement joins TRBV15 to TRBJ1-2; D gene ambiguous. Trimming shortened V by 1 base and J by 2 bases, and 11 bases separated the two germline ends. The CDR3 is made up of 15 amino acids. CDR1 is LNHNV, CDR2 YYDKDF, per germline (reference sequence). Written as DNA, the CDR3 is TGTGCCACCAGCAGAGGGCGGACGGGAAACTATGGCTACACCTTC. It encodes CATSRGRTGNYGYTF. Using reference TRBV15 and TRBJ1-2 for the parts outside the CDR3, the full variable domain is DAMVIQNPRYQVTQFGKPVTLSCSQTLNHNVMYWYQQKSSQAPKLLFHYYDKDFNNEADTPDNFQSRRPNTSFCFLDIRSPGLGDTAMYLCATSRGRTGNYGYTFGSGTRLTVV.

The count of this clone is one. The CDR3 DNA reads TGTGCCAGCAGCTTTCAGGGGTCAAGGGTGACTGAAGCTTTCTTT. Translated: CASSFQGSRVTEAFF. The gene calls are TRBV5-6 and TRBJ1-1; a possible D gene is TRBD1 (6 bases). Germline-derived CDR1 and CDR2 are SGHDT and YYEEEE. The CDR3 sequence is 15 residues long. Between the trimmed V and J ends, which lost 2 bases and 5 bases, there was a span of 16 bases.

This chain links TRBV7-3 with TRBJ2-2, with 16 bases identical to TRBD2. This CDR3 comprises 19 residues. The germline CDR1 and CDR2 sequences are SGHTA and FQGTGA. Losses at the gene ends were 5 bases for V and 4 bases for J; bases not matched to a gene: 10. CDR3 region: CASSKTTGLAGGSTGELFF. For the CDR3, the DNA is TGTGCCAGCAGCAAGACTACGGGACTAGCGGGAGGGTCCACCGGGGAGCTGTTTTTT.

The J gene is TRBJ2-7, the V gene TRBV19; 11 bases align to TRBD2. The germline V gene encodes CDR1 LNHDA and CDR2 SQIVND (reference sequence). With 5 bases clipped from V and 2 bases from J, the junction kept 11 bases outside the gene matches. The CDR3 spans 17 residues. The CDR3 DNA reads TGTGCCAGTAGTTTAAGACTAGCGGGACCTTGGCCCTACGAGCAGTACTTC. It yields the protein CASSLRLAGPWPYEQYF.

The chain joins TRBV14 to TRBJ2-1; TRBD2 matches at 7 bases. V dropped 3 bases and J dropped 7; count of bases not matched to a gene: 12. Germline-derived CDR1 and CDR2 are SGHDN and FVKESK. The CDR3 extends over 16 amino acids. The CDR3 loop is CASSHTGGRAHNEQFF. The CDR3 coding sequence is TGTGCCAGCAGCCATACCGGAGGGAGGGCCCATAATGAGCAGTTCTTC.

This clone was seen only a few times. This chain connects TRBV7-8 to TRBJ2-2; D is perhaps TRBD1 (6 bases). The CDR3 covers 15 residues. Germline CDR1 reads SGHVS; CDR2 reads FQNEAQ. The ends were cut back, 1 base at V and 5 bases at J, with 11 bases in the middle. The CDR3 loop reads CASSLDGRGTGELFF. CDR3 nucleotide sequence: TGTGCCAGCAGCTTAGACGGCAGGGGTACCGGGGAGCTGTTTTTT.

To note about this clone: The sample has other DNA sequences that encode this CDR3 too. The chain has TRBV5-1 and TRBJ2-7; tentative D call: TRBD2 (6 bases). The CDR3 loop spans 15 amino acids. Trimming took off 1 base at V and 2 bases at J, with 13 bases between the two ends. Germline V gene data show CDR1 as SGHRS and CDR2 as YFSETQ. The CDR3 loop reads CASSLRLAAPYEQYF. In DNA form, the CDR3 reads TGCGCCAGCAGCTTGCGGTTAGCGGCCCCCTACGAGCAGTACTTC.

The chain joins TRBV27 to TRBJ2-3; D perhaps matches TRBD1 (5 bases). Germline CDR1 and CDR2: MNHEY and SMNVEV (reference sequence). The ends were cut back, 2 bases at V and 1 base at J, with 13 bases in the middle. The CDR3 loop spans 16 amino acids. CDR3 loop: CASSLVAVRGTDTQYF. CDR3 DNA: TGTGCCAGCAGTTTAGTAGCAGTCAGGGGCACAGATACGCAGTATTTT.

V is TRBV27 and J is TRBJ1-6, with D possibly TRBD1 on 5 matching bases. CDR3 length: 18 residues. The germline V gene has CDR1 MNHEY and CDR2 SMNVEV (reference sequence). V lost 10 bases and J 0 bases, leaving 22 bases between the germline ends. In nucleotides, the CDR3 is TGTGCCACCCGAATAGGGGCCACCACGAGCTCCTATAATTCACCCCTCCACTTT. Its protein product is CATRIGATTSSYNSPLHF.

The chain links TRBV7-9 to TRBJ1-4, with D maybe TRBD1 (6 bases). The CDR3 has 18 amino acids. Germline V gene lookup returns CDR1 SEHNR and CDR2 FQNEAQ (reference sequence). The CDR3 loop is CASAPRQVFPGPNEKLFF. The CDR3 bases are TGTGCGAGCGCTCCTAGACAGGTATTCCCGGGACCTAATGAAAAACTGTTTTTT.

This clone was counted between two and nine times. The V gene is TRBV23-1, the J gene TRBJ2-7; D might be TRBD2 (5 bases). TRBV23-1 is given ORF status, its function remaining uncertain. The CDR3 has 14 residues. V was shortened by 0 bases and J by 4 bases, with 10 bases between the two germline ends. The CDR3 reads CASSQSRESYEQYF. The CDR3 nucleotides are TGCGCCAGCAGTCAATCTAGGGAGTCATACGAGCAGTACTTC.

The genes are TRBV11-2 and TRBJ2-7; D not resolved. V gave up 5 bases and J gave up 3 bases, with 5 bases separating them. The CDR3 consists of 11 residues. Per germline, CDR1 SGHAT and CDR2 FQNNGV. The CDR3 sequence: CASSPYYEQYF. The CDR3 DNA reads TGTGCCAGCAGCCCCTACTACGAGCAGTACTTC.

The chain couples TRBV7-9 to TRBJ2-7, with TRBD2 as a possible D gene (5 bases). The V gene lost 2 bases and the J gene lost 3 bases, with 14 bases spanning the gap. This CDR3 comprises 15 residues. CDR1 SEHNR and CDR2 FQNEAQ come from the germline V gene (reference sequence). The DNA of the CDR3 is TGTGCCAGCAGCTTAAGTTCGGGAACTATCTACGAGCAGTACTTC. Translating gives CASSLSSGTIYEQYF.

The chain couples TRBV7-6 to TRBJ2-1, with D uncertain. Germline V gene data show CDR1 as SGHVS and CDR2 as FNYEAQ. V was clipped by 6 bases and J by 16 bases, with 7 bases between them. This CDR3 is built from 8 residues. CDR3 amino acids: CASSMFFF. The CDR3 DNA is TGTGCCAGCAGTATGTTTTTCTTC.

The CDR3: CASSTGGPVDNEQFF. The CDR3 DNA reads TGTGCCAGCAGCACAGGGGGCCCCGTGGACAATGAGCAGTTCTTC. The chain has TRBV7-6 and TRBJ2-1, with 9 nucleotides matching TRBD1. The V segment lost 5 bases and the J segment 5 bases; nucleotides outside the gene matches: 7. Germline V gene lookup returns CDR1 SGHVS and CDR2 FNYEAQ. This CDR3 is 15 amino acids long.

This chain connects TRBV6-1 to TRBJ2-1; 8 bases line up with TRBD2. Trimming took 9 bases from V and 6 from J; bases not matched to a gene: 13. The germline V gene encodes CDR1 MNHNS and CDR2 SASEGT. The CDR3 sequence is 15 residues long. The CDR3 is CASNVGLAGINEQFF. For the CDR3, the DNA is TGTGCCAGTAACGTGGGTCTAGCGGGTATCAATGAGCAGTTCTTC.

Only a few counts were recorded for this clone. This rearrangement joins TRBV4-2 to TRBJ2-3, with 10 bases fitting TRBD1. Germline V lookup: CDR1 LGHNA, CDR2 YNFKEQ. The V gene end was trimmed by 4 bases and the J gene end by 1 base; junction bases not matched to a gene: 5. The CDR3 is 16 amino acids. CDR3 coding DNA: TGTGCCAGCAGCCTCTCCGGGACAGGGGGCACAGATACGCAGTATTTT. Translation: CASSLSGTGGTDTQYF.

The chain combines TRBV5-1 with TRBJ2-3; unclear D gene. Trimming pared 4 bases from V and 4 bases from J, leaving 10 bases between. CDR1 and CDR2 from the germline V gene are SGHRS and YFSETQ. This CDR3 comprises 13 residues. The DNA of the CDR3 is TGCGCCAGCAGCCTCACTCTGGCAGATACGCAGTATTTT. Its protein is CASSLTLADTQYF.

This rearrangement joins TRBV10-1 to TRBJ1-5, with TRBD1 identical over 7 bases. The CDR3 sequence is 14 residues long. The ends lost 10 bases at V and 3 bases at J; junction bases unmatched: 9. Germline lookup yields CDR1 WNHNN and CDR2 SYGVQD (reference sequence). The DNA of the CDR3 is TGCGCCACCGTCCGGGACAGCTTCAATCAGCCCCAGCATTTT. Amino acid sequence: CATVRDSFNQPQHF.

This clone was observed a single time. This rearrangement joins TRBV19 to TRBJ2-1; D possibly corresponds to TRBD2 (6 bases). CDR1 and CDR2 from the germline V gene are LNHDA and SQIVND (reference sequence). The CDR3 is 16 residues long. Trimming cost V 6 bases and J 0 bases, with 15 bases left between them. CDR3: CASSTAGIRSYNEQFF. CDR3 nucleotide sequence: TGTGCCAGTAGCACCGCGGGGATTCGCTCCTACAATGAGCAGTTCTTC.

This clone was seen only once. CDR3 region: CASTTSRYEQYF. In DNA form, the CDR3 reads TGTGCCAGCACGACTAGTCGGTACGAGCAGTACTTC. This chain connects TRBV18 to TRBJ2-5; D perhaps matches TRBD2 (6 bases). The J call may be mistaken, given a closer DNA end match to TRBJ2-7. The germline V gene encodes CDR1 KGHSH and CDR2 LQKENI. The CDR3 extends over 12 amino acids.

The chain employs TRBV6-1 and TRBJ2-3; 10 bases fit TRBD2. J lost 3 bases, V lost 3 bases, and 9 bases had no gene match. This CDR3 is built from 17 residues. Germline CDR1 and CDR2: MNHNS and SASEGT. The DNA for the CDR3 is TGTGCCAGCAGTGACTTAGCGGGAGGAATCAGGACAGATACGCAGTATTTT. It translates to CASSDLAGGIRTDTQYF.

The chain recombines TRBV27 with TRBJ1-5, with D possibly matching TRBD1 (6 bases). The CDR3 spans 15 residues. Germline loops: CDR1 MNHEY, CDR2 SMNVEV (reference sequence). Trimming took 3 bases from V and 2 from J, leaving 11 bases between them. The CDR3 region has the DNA TGTGCCAGCAGTTTTGAGCCAGGGGGCAATCAGCCCCAGCATTTT. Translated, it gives CASSFEPGGNQPQHF.

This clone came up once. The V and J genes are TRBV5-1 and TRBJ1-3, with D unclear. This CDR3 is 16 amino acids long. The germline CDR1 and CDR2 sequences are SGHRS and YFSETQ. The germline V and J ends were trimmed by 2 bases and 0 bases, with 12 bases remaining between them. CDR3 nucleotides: TGCGCCAGCAGCTTAACAGATTCAGTCTCTGGAAACACCATATATTTT. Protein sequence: CASSLTDSVSGNTIYF.

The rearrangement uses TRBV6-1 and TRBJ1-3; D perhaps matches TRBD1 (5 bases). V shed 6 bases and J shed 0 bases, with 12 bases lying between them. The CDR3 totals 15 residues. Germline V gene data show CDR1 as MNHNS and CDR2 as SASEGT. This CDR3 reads CASRIDSTSGNTIYF. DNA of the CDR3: TGTGCCAGCAGGATTGACAGTACCTCTGGAAACACCATATATTTT.

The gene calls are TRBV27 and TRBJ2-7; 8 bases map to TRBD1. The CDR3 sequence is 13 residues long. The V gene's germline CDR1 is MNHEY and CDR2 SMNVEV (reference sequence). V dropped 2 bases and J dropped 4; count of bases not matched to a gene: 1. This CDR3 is CASSLGTGYEQYF. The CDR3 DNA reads TGTGCCAGCAGTTTAGGGACAGGATACGAGCAGTACTTC.

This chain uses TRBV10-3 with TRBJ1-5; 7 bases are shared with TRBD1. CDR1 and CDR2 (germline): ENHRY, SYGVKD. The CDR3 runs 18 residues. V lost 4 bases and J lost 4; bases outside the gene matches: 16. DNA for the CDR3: TGTGCCATCAGTGCCAGGGGGGTTCAGGGTGGCGGGAATCAGCCCCAGCATTTT. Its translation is CAISARGVQGGGNQPQHF.

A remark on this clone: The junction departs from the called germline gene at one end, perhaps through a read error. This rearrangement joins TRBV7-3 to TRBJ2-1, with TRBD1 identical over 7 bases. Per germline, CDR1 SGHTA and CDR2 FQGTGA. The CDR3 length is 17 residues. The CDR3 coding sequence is TGTGCCAGCAGCATAACCCCAATCGGGACAGCCTACAATGAGCAGTTCTTC. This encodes CASSITPIGTAYNEQFF.